This TCR beta chain was obtained from a study of vaccination and CD4 T cells after COVID-19 (dated by TCRdb to 2022 to 2024). Broadly, across the study: Convalescent patients had a positive SARS-CoV-2 result on nasal swab PCR, and of these patients, under ten had mild disease and one had severe disease. Two doses of either the Pfizer-BioNTech BNT162b2 vaccine (n=8) or the Moderna mRNA-1273 vaccine (n=2) were administered to participants. Post-COVID blood samples were collected from convalescent patients a median of around 100 days after diagnosis, with a range of roughly 30 to 161 days. The convalescent cohort comprised six males and four females, including two Hispanic individuals, seven Caucasians, two Asians and one multiracial person. Post-vaccine blood samples were taken a median of about 77 days after the second vaccine dose, with a range of roughly 14 to 250 days. The spike-specific CD4+ TCR repertoire was compared before and after mRNA vaccination in about nine COVID-19 convalescent patients and a few infection-naive healthy vaccine recipients.

The convalescent patients' positive SARS-CoV-2 PCR tests fell between March and December 2020, which was before the Alpha, Beta and Delta variants emerged in the United States. PBMCs were separated from whole blood using Ficoll-Paque Plus gradient centrifugation and then either used fresh or cryopreserved at -140C. Turning to this clonotype: The target of this receptor is not known. No much larger clone exists at a distance of one base, and base qualities are not known.

Overall results and qualifications from the work: Relatively few convalescent patients were included in the study, and early timepoints after natural infection were not analyzed. In convalescent patients, a median roughly 83% of post-vaccine SARS-CoV-2-reactive clones were detected only after vaccination, and vaccine-specific priming was suggested by this finding. Nearly all vaccine-specific clones in convalescent patients (304 of 307) were mono-reactive for SARS-CoV-2 spike rather than cross-reactive with common cold coronaviruses. An increase in the median number of SARS-CoV-2-reactive clonotypes from approximately 23 after infection to approximately 41 after vaccination was observed, but the change was not found to be significant.

Library prep was done by PCR. Sequencing took place on an Illumina iSeq 100. Per the source publication's procedure: Non-productive sequences were removed, and CDR3s that did not start with C, did not end with F or W, or were shorter than 7 amino acids were discarded. CDR3 homology was assessed with Levenshtein distances (stringdist) and unrooted phylogenetic trees (ape) in R version 3.6.1. TCRdb reworked the public reads: Q25 trimming with fastp, MiXCR clone assembly, productive beta chains retained. For every CDR3 protein sequence, its rows merge into one entry that carries the most common genes and DNA. What appears here as the V and J calls and clone size reflects TCRdb's work, not the paper's. Recorded for this sample are about 18,000 distinct CDR3 sequences; about 60% of them occurred a single time. In total, the top ten clones hold approximately 1.2% of the sample. Reading from cysteine to phenylalanine, the CDR3 counts 17 amino acids. Only CDR3 DNA is held: 51 bases, read in frame from base 1. V is cut by 0 bases and J by 0 bases, and the space between the germline ends is 14 bases. The germline V gene (reference sequence) gives CDR1 as LNHNV and CDR2 as YYDKDF.

The receptor was derived from a human donor who had recovered from COVID-19. In this chain, TRBV15 is recombined with TRBJ1-1; the D gene is possibly TRBD1, with 5 bases matching. The sample consisted of CD4+ T cells from blood, taken after SARS-CoV-2 vaccination. The DNA is as follows: TGTGCCACCAGCAGAGATCTCGGCAGGGCAATGAACACTGAAGCTTTCTTT. This sequence encodes CATSRDLGRAMNTEAFF.